This T cell receptor beta chain is from a study of identifying expanded T cells in peripheral blood. Study-wide points: Differentially abundant clones: 1 to 1.5 between replicates, about 15 at approximately 14 days, less than 20 at four. Variance in clone template counts between approximately 2-week samples significantly increased with total template count across all healthy donors.

As regards this clone: The target antigen is unknown.

During the collection period, no donor immune events like infections were recorded. CDR1 is MNHEY, CDR2 SMNVEV, per germline (reference sequence). The CDR3 extends over 14 amino acids. V dropped 5 bases and J dropped 1 base, with 12 bases sitting between them. Here immunoSEQ multiplex PCR was the method, and the copy in TCRdb shows in-frame clones only, minus some. The sample yields around 68,000 clones, more than 75% seen once. Sample: blood. The chain couples TRBV27 to TRBJ2-7, with TRBD1 as a possible D gene (6 bases). This clonotype originated in a person between 18 and 69 years old in good health. CDR3 nucleotide sequence: TGTGCCAGCAGTCAAACAGGGTATTCCTACGAGCAGTACTTC. Translating it yields CASSQTGYSYEQYF.